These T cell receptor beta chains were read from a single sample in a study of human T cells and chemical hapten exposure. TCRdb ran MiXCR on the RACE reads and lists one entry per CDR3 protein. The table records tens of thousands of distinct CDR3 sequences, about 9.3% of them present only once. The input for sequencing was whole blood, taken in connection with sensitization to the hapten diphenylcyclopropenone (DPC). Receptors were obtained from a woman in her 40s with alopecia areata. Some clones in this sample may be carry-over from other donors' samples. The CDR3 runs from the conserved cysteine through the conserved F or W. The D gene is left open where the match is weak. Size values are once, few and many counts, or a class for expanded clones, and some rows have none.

TGCGCCAGCAGCCACATCGGGGGCAGGGACAAGTCTGGGGCCAACGTCCTGACTTTC CASSHIGGRDKSGANVLTF TRBJ2-6 NA TRBV4-1 many
TGTGCCAGCAGCTTAGAGTCTGGGGCCTCCTACGAGCAGTACTTC CASSLESGASYEQYF TRBJ2-7 NA TRBV7-2 many
TGTGCCAGCAGCTCTACAGGGTTTACCACCGGGGAGCTGTTTTTT CASSSTGFTTGELFF TRBJ2-2 NA TRBV11-2 NA
TGTGCCAGCAGTGTCCTGACGGCTATCTCTGGAAACACCATATATTTT CASSVLTAISGNTIYF TRBJ1-3 NA TRBV12-3/TRBV12-4 many
TGTGCCAGCAGTCCCGCCGGGGACGGCGCCCAGACTGAAGCTTTCTTT CASSPAGDGAQTEAFF TRBJ1-1 NA TRBV28 NA
TGTGCCAGCAGCCCCCAGGAGTCACCCCTCCACTTT CASSPQESPLHF TRBJ1-6 NA TRBV7-2 NA
TGTGCCACCAGCAGAGCTGGGATTAATTCACCCCTCCACTTT CATSRAGINSPLHF TRBJ1-6 NA TRBV15 NA
TGTGCCAGCAGTTACCAGAGCGGGGGTCCAGATACGCAGTATTTT CASSYQSGGPDTQYF TRBJ2-3 TRBD2 TRBV6-2/TRBV6-3 NA
TGTGCCAGCAGCGGGGAAACTTTTGGCTACACCTTC CASSGETFGYTF TRBJ1-2 NA TRBV25-1 many
TGCAGTGCTAGAGTGAGGGGACCCCAGTTAGTGGCCGGGGAGCTGTTTTTT CSARVRGPQLVAGELFF TRBJ2-2 NA TRBV20-1 few
TGCGCCAGCAGCTTGGGCCGGCAGAACACTGAAGCTTTCTTT CASSLGRQNTEAFF TRBJ1-1 NA TRBV5-1 few
TGTGCCATCAGTGAACAAGTGGGCACTGAAGCTTTCTTT CAISEQVGTEAFF TRBJ1-1 NA TRBV10-3 many
TGTGCCAGCAGCCCCCCCCCGCCCGGGGAGCTGTTTTTT CASSPPPPGELFF TRBJ2-2 NA TRBV7-6 many
TGTGCCACCACCGGGGACTCGGACCCCGGGGAGCTGTTTTTT CATTGDSDPGELFF TRBJ2-2 NA TRBV24-1 NA
TGCAGCGTTGAAGAGGAAGCAGGGGGCAGGTACGAGCAGTACTTC CSVEEEAGGRYEQYF TRBJ2-7 TRBD1 TRBV29-1 many
TGTGCCAGCAGCGAAGGCCCCACAGGGGTGGCCTACTACGAGCAGTACTTC CASSEGPTGVAYYEQYF TRBJ2-7 TRBD1 TRBV2 many
TGTGCCAGTAGTATAAGCTTCACATCCTACGAGCAGTACTTC CASSISFTSYEQYF TRBJ2-7 NA TRBV19 few
TGTGCCAGCCTTACGCCGGGACTAGCGGGGAACGAGCAGTACTTC CASLTPGLAGNEQYF TRBJ2-7 TRBD2 TRBV6-2/TRBV6-3 NA
TGTGCCAGCAGCGAGACTTCCCGGCCCCCCTACGAGCAGTACTTC CASSETSRPPYEQYF TRBJ2-7 NA TRBV3-1 few
TGCGCCAGCAGCTTGTTAGGTCAAGAGACCCAGTACTTC CASSLLGQETQYF TRBJ2-5 NA TRBV5-1 NA
TGCACCGTTGGCGGGGGGGCCGGAGATACGCAGTATTTT CTVGGGAGDTQYF TRBJ2-3 TRBD2 TRBV29-1 many
TGTGCCTGGAAACTTAGGGACCCCGGCAAAGAGACCCAGTACTTC CAWKLRDPGKETQYF TRBJ2-5 NA TRBV30 many
TGTGCCAGCTCCTTCGACAGGGAAGGCTCACCCCTCCACTTT CASSFDREGSPLHF TRBJ1-6 TRBD1 TRBV18 many
TGTGCCAGCAGCCCAGACACCTACTCTGGAAACACCATATATTTT CASSPDTYSGNTIYF TRBJ1-3 NA TRBV3-1 many
TGTGCCAGCAGCCTCATGCCAACCCCCACAGATACGCAGTATTTT CASSLMPTPTDTQYF TRBJ2-3 NA TRBV9 NA
TGCGCCAGCAGCTACACCCGCGCACAACAGGGGTATAATGGCTACACCTTC CASSYTRAQQGYNGYTF TRBJ1-2 TRBD1 TRBV5-1 many
TGTGCCAGCAAACCTAGCGGGGGGCCAGATACGCAGTATTTT CASKPSGGPDTQYF TRBJ2-3 TRBD2 TRBV2 many